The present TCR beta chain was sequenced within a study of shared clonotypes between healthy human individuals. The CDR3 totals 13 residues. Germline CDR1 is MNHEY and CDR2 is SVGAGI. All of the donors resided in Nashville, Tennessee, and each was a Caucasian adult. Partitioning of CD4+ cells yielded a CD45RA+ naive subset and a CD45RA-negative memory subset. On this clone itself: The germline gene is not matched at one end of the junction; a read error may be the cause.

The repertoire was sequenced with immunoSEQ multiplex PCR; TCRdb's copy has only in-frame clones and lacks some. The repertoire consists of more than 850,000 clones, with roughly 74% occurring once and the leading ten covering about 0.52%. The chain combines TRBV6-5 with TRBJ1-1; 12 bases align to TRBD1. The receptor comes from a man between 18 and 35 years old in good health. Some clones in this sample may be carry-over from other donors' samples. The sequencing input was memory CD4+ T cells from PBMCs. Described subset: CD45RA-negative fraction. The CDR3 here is CASRSGQGAPLSF. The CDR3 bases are TGTGCCAGCAGGTCGGGACAGGGGGCCCCGTTAAGCTTT.